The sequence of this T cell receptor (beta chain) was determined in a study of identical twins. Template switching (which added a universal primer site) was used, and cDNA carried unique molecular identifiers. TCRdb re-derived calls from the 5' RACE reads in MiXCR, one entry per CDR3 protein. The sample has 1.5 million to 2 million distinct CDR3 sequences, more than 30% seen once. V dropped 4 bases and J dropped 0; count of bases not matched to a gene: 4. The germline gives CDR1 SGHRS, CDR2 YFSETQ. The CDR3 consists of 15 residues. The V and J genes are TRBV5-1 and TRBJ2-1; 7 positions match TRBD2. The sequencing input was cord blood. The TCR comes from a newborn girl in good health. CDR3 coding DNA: TGCGCCAGCAGCATAGCGGGCCCCTCCTACAATGAGCAGTTCTTC. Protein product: CASSIAGPSYNEQFF.